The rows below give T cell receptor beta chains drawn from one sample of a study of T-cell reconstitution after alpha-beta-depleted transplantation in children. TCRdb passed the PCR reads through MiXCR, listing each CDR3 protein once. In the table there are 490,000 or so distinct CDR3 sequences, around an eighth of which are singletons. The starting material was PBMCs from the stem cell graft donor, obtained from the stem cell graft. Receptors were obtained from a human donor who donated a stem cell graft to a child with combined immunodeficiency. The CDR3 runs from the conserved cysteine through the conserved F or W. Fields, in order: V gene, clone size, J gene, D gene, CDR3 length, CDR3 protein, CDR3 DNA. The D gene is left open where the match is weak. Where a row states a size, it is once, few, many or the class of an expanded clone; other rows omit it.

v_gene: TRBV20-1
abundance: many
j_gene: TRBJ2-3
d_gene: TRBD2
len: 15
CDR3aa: CSAKGLAGHTDTQYF
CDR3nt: TGCAGTGCCAAAGGACTAGCGGGGCACACAGATACGCAGTATTTT

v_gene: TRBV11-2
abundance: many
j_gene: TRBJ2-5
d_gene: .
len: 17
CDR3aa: CASTPPRFWGVQETQYF
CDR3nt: TGTGCCAGCACGCCCCCTAGGTTTTGGGGGGTCCAAGAGACCCAGTACTTC

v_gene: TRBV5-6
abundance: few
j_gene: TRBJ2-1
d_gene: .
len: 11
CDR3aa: CASSHFHEQFF
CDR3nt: TGTGCCAGCAGTCATTTCCATGAGCAGTTCTTC

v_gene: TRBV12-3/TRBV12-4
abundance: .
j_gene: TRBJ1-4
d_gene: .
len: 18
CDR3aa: CASSSPRGGLRIEEKLFF
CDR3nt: TGTGCCAGCAGTTCCCCTCGGGGGGGGCTAAGAATAGAGGAAAAACTGTTTTTT

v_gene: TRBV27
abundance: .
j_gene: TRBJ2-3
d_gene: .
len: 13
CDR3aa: CASTGDFGDTQYF
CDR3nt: TGTGCCAGCACAGGTGATTTTGGGGATACGCAGTATTTT

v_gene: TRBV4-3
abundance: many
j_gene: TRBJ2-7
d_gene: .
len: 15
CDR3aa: CASSQVASSSYEQYF
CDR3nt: TGCGCCAGCAGCCAAGTTGCGTCCAGCTCCTACGAGCAGTACTTC

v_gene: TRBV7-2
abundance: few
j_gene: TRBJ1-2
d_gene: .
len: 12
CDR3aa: CASSLDIYGYTF
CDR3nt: TGTGCCAGCAGCTTGGACATTTATGGCTACACCTTC

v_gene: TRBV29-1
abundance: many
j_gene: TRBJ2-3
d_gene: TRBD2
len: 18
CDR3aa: CSVAYLAGLAGVGDTQYF
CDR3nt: TGCAGCGTTGCTTATCTTGCGGGGCTAGCGGGAGTAGGAGATACGCAGTATTTT

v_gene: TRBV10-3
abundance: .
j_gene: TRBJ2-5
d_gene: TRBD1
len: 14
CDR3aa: CAISEEGGGETQYF
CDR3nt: TGTGCCATCAGTGAGGAAGGGGGCGGAGAGACCCAGTACTTC

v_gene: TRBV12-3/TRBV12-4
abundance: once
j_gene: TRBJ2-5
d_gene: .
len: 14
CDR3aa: CASSSGIIGETQYF
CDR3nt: TGTGCCAGCTCTTCCGGGATTATTGGAGAGACCCAGTACTTC

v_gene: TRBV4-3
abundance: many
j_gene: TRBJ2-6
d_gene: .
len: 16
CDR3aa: CASSQDFLSGANVLTF
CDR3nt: TGCGCCAGCAGCCAAGACTTCCTTTCTGGGGCCAACGTCCTGACTTTC

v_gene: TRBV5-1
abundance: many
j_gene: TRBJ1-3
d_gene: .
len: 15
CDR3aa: CASSLMRASGNTIYF
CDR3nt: TGCGCCAGCAGCTTGATGAGGGCCTCTGGAAACACCATATATTTT

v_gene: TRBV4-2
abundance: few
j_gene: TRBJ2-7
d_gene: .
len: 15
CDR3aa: CASSQEEGGNYEQYF
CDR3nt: TGTGCCAGCAGCCAAGAGGAGGGGGGAAACTACGAGCAGTACTTC

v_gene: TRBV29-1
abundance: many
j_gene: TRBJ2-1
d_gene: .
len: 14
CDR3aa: CSVEWGTSYNEQFF
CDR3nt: TGCAGCGTTGAGTGGGGGACAAGCTACAATGAGCAGTTCTTC